This passage covers 16 T cell receptor beta chains from one sample sequenced in a study of T cell repertoires in cytomegalovirus infection (dated by TCRdb to the late 2010s). The instrument given in TCRdb is Illumina HiSeq 1500. The public sequencing data were trimmed at Q25 with fastp and processed into clonotypes with MiXCR by TCRdb, which kept only in-frame beta chains. When rows share a CDR3 protein, they turn into one entry using the most common DNA and genes. This sample is represented by around 550,000 distinct CDR3 sequences; about 25% of them were singletons. The ten largest make up around 14% of the sample. The sequencing input was PBMCs. Receptors originate from a human donor in good health (CMV status not recorded). Some clones in this sample may be carry-over from other donors' samples.

The chain joins TRBV7-2 to TRBJ1-5; D is uncertain. The length of the CDR3 is 15 residues. V was shortened by 5 bases and J by 0 bases, with 11 bases between the two germline ends. Germline V lookup: CDR1 SGHTA, CDR2 FQGNSA. The DNA of the CDR3 is TGTGCCAGCAGCCCACGGACGTATAGCAATCAGCCCCAGCATTTT. Its protein is CASSPRTYSNQPQHF.

The chain recombines TRBV7-9 with TRBJ2-1; D possibly corresponds to TRBD2 (5 bases). The CDR3 has 15 residues. The germline V gene has CDR1 SEHNR and CDR2 FQNEAQ (reference sequence). V lost 3 bases to trimming and J lost 9 bases, with 18 bases between them. CDR3 sequence (DNA): TGTGCCAGCAGCTTGGGCCTAGCCGGGCTCGGTGAGCAGTTCTTC. Residues: CASSLGLAGLGEQFF.

A remark on this clonotype: A read error is possible here, since a much larger clone lies one base away. The V and J genes are TRBV7-2 and TRBJ2-5, with D possibly matching TRBD2 (6 bases). This CDR3 has 13 amino acids. CDR1 is SGHTA, CDR2 FQGNSA, per germline. V was trimmed by 7 bases and J by 6 bases, leaving 15 bases between them. CDR3 bases: TGTACCAGCAACCCCTGGAGGGAACAGACCCAGTACTTC. Translated: CTSNPWREQTQYF.

In its sample, this clonotype was seen many times. The gene calls are TRBV6-2 or TRBV6-3 and TRBJ2-7, with TRBD1 identical over 9 bases. The CDR3 spans 13 residues. Germline assignment: CDR1 MNHEY and CDR2 SVGEGT. Germline trimming cut 6 bases from V and 2 bases from J; bases unmatched to any gene: 2. The CDR3 coding sequence is TGTGCCAGCAGCCGGGACAGGGCCTACGAGCAGTACTTC. This translates into CASSRDRAYEQYF.

This clonotype was counted ten times or more. The V and J genes are TRBV28 and TRBJ2-7; D uncertain. V gave up 2 bases and J gave up 3 bases, with 8 bases separating them. Germline V gene data show CDR1 as MDHEN and CDR2 as SYDVKM. The CDR3 extends over 13 amino acids. The CDR3 region is CASSLRHLYEQYF. Written as DNA, the CDR3 is TGTGCCAGCAGTTTACGCCACCTCTACGAGCAGTACTTC.

This clonotype was observed a handful of times. The J gene is TRBJ2-3, the V gene TRBV4-3; D is undetermined. V lost 0 bases and J lost 6, with 13 bases in between. CDR1 and CDR2 (germline): LGHNA, YSLEER. The CDR3 totals 15 residues. The CDR3 loop is CASSQDPDARDTQYF. CDR3 sequence (DNA): TGCGCCAGCAGCCAAGATCCGGACGCTAGGGATACGCAGTATTTT.

This clonotype was seen a few times. The chain uses TRBV4-1 and TRBJ2-3, with a possible D match to TRBD2 (6 bases). The CDR3 sequence is 15 residues long. Germline CDR1 is MGHRA and CDR2 is YSYEKL. Between the trimmed V and J ends, which lost 0 bases and 10 bases, there was a span of 17 bases. The CDR3, as DNA: TGCGCCAGCAGCCAAGATCCTGGGAGGCAGGTATCGCAGTATTTT. It yields the protein CASSQDPGRQVSQYF.

Here the CDR3 DNA reads TGTGCCAGCGCCCGGGACCGCGTCTACAATGAGCAGTTCTTC. Its protein is CASARDRVYNEQFF. V and J are TRBV6-6 and TRBJ2-1, with D perhaps being TRBD1 or TRBD2 (5 bases each). The CDR3 covers 14 residues. Germline loops: CDR1 MNHNY, CDR2 SVGAGI (reference sequence). With 8 bases removed from V and 3 bases from J, the gap between germline ends came to 14 bases.

The chain uses TRBV20-1 and TRBJ2-3; 15 positions match TRBD2. From germline, CDR1 is DFQATT and CDR2 SNEGSKA (reference sequence). J lost 5 bases, V lost 6 bases, and 6 bases had no gene match. CDR3 length: 15 amino acids. The CDR3 is CSASRTSGREDTQYF. Here the CDR3 DNA reads TGCAGTGCAAGTCGGACTAGCGGGAGGGAAGATACGCAGTATTTT.

This CDR3 reads CASSVGTGAGDTQYF. The DNA for the CDR3 is TGTGCCAGCAGTGTTGGGACAGGGGCTGGAGATACGCAGTATTTT. This chain uses TRBV2 with TRBJ2-3; 10 bases align to TRBD1. Germline CDR1 reads SNHLY; CDR2 reads FYNNEI. Germline trimming cut 4 bases from V and 5 bases from J; bases unmatched to any gene: 6. This CDR3 is built from 15 residues. The complete variable domain, with remaining parts taken from reference TRBV2 and TRBJ2-3, reads EPEVTQTPSHQVTQMGQEVILRCVPISNHLYFYWYRQILGQKVEFLVSFYNNEISEKSEIFDDQFSVERPDGSNFTLKIRSTKLEDSAMYFCASSVGTGAGDTQYFGPGTRLTVL.

This clonotype was picked up a small number of times. The genes are TRBV24-1 and TRBJ2-5, with D tentatively TRBD1 (7 bases). The CDR3 totals 13 residues. The V gene's germline CDR1 is KGHDR and CDR2 SFDVKD. The germline V and J ends were trimmed by 9 bases and 5 bases, with 15 bases remaining between them. For the CDR3, the DNA is TGTGCCACCTGCAGGGGGGCGGGGGAGACCCAGTACTTC. This codes for CATCRGAGETQYF.

This clonotype was recorded a few times. This chain links TRBV12-3 or TRBV12-4 with TRBJ1-6; D uncertain. The CDR3 length is 16 residues. V gave up 3 bases and J gave up 0 bases, with 9 bases separating them. The DNA of the CDR3 is TGTGCCAGCAGTTTCGCAAGGGCCTCCTATAATTCACCCCTCCACTTT. Amino acid sequence: CASSFARASYNSPLHF.

A note on this clonotype: This may stem from a read error, because a much larger clone lies one nucleotide away. The chain carries TRBV7-9 and TRBJ2-5, with D possibly TRBD2 on 6 matching bases. This CDR3 region has 15 residues. CDR1 is SEHNR, CDR2 FQNEAQ, per germline (reference sequence). Trimming shortened V by 2 bases and J by 5 bases, and 15 bases separated the two germline ends. CDR3 in amino acids: CASSLRDGSRETQYF. In DNA, the CDR3 is TGTGCCAGCAGCTTAAGAGACGGGAGTAGGGAGACCCAGTACTTC.

This chain uses TRBV28 with TRBJ2-5; a weak D match, TRBD2 (5 bases). Germline V gene sequence: CDR1 MDHEN, CDR2 SYDVKM. The CDR3 extends over 13 amino acids. V lost 5 bases to trimming and J lost 0 bases, with 7 bases between them. CDR3 nucleotides: TGTGCCAGCAGTCCTAGCAACCAAGAGACCCAGTACTTC. It codes for CASSPSNQETQYF.

This clonotype was counted between two and nine times. CDR3 sequence reads: CASSLEGGGPNTEAFF. DNA for the CDR3: TGTGCCAGCAGTTTAGAGGGCGGAGGACCGAACACTGAAGCTTTCTTT. This chain joins TRBV12-3 or TRBV12-4 and TRBJ1-1; D unclear. V shed 1 base and J shed 1 base, with 13 bases lying between them. The CDR3 covers 16 residues.

The sample holds a few counts of this clonotype. The J gene is TRBJ2-2, the V gene TRBV29-1; D is ambiguous. The V and J ends lost 4 bases and 3 bases respectively, with 6 bases between them. From germline, CDR1 is SQVTM and CDR2 ANQGSEA. The CDR3 is 12 amino acids. The CDR3 loop is CSVGLDTGELFF. The DNA of the CDR3 is TGCAGCGTTGGCCTAGACACCGGGGAGCTGTTTTTT.